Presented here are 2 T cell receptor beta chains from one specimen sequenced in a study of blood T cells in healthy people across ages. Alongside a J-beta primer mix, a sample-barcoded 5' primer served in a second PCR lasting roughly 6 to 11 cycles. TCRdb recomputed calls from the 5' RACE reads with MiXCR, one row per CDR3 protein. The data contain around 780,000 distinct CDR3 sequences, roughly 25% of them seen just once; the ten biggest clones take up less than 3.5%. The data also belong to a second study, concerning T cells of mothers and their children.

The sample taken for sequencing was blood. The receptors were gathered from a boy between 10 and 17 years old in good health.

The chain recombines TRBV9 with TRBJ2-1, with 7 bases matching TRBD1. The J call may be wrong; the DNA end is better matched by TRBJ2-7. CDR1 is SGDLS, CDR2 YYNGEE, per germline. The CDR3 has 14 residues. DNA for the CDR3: TGTGCCAGCAGCGTCCAGGGGGTGGGTGACGAGCAGTACTTC. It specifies CASSVQGVGDEQYF.

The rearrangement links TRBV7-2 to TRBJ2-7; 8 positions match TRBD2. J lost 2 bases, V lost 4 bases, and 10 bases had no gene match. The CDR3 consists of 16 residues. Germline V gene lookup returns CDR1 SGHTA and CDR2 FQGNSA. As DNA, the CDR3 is TGTGCCAGCAGCTGGGGGGGAGCGGGGGCGACCTACGAGCAGTACTTC. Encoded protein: CASSWGGAGATYEQYF.